Below are 8 T cell receptor beta chains sequenced from a single sample in a study of OX40 agonist ivuxolimab in advanced cancers. The assay was immunoSEQ multiplex PCR, and TCRdb's table has in-frame clones only and misses some. The sample carries 78,000 or so clones, about 90% recorded once. Specimen: CD4+ or CD8+ T cells sorted from blood, collected in a trial of the OX40 agonist ivuxolimab. These receptors were taken from an adult with an advanced solid tumor such as melanoma, head and neck, liver or kidney cancer.

The chain carries TRBV9 and TRBJ2-2; TRBD2 is a possible D gene (5 bases). This CDR3 is 14 amino acids long. V was shortened by 3 bases and J by 7 bases, with 13 bases between the two germline ends. Per the germline V gene, CDR1 is SGDLS and CDR2 is YYNGEE. This CDR3 reads CASSGRGEGGELFF. In DNA, the CDR3 is TGTGCCAGCAGCGGGCGAGGAGAGGGCGGGGAGCTGTTTTTT. Full variable domain (remainder filled in from reference TRBV9 and TRBJ2-2): DSGVTQTPKHLITATGQRVTLRCSPRSGDLSVYWYQQSLDQGLQFLIQYYNGEERAKGNILERFSAQQFPDLHSELNLSSLELGDSALYFCASSGRGEGGELFFGEGSRLTVL.

This clone was seen once. The CDR3 DNA sequence: TGTGCCAGCAGCTTAAGGAGTTACACCGGGGAGCTGTTTTTT. It translates to CASSLRSYTGELFF. V usage is TRBV11-2 and J usage is TRBJ2-2, with D unresolved. With 2 bases removed from V and 3 bases from J, the gap between germline ends came to 7 bases. The CDR3 covers 14 residues. The germline V gene encodes CDR1 SGHAT and CDR2 FQNNGV.

The gene calls are TRBV19 and TRBJ1-5; D is unclear. Germline CDR1 reads LNHDA; CDR2 reads SQIVND (reference sequence). V was pared by 2 bases and J by 0 bases, with 8 bases between. The CDR3 extends over 15 amino acids. The CDR3 region is CASSISISSNQPQHF. CDR3 coding DNA: TGTGCCAGTAGTATATCCATTAGTAGCAATCAGCCCCAGCATTTT.

The J gene is TRBJ2-7, the V gene TRBV19; 10 positions match TRBD2. The length of the CDR3 is 15 residues. Germline V CDR1 and CDR2: LNHDA, SQIVND (reference sequence). Trimming took 4 bases from V and 6 from J; bases not matched to a gene: 9. CDR3 nucleotide sequence: TGTGCCAGTAGTACCCTCCCTAGCGGGAGCGGCGAGCAGTACTTC. The encoded protein is CASSTLPSGSGEQYF.

V is TRBV28 and J is TRBJ2-3, with unresolved D. The CDR3 runs to 15 residues. Germline loops: CDR1 MDHEN, CDR2 SYDVKM. V was trimmed by 2 bases and J by 0 bases, leaving 9 bases between them. The CDR3 loop reads CASSLNPGSTDTQYF. The CDR3 coding sequence is TGTGCCAGCAGTTTAAACCCTGGGAGCACAGATACGCAGTATTTT.

The rearrangement uses TRBV11-3 and TRBJ2-1; 10 positions agree with TRBD2. CDR1 and CDR2 from the germline V gene are SGHNT and YENEEA. Trimming removed 1 base from V and 8 bases from J; junction bases left unmatched: 8. The CDR3 is 16 amino acids. DNA for the CDR3: TGTGCCAGCAGCTTAGGGGGGCTAGCGGGAGACTATGAGCAGTTCTTC. Protein sequence: CASSLGGLAGDYEQFF. The full variable domain, in which reference TRBV11-3 and TRBJ2-1 provide the parts outside the CDR3, is EAGVVQSPRYKIIEKKQPVAFWCNPISGHNTLYWYLQNLGQGPELLIRYENEEAVDDSQLPKDRFSAERLKGVDSTLKIQPAELGDSAVYLCASSLGGLAGDYEQFFGPGTRLTVL.

The chain links TRBV2 to TRBJ1-3; D might be TRBD1 (5 bases). The germline V gene has CDR1 SNHLY and CDR2 FYNNEI. The CDR3 length is 16 residues. Trimming removed 4 bases from V and 0 bases from J, with 13 bases in between. This CDR3 reads CASSATGPSSGNTIYF. CDR3 in DNA: TGTGCCAGCAGTGCAACAGGACCAAGCTCTGGAAACACCATATATTTT.

This clone appeared once. The gene calls are TRBV18 and TRBJ2-7; 10 bases are a match to TRBD2. The CDR3 sequence is 13 residues long. J was trimmed by 7 bases and V by 6 bases; bases with no gene match: 6. CDR1 and CDR2 from the germline V gene are KGHSH and LQKENI. CDR3: CASSPGLAQEQYF. CDR3 nucleotide sequence: TGTGCCAGCTCCCCGGGACTAGCGCAAGAGCAGTACTTC.